Sequencing of this TCR beta chain was carried out in a study of brain T cells in children with intractable seizures. Findings of the study overall: Viral specificity was inferred only from CDR3 similarity; HCMV serostatus was unknown. Absence of clones before surgery may stem from lower sequencing depth.

The time point denotes: blood from clinic visit 5 months post-surgery; TSC patient then seizure free. Surgery cases with the highest brain T cell transcript signatures were chosen for sequencing. At least one anti-epileptic drug was given before surgery. As regards this clone: Its antigen remains unidentified.

Germline V gene lookup returns CDR1 KGHDR and CDR2 SFDVKD. Trimming cost V 2 bases and J 3 bases, with 7 bases left between them. The CDR3 sequence is 14 residues long. The repertoire was sequenced with immunoSEQ multiplex PCR; TCRdb's copy has only in-frame clones and lacks some. The sample lists under 400,000 clones, over 90% seen once, with 5.7% in the top ten. This specimen was peripheral blood, taken around 5 months after surgery. This chain connects TRBV24-1 to TRBJ1-5, with D unresolved. The receptor's source is a boy younger than two with tuberous sclerosis and intractable seizures. The CDR3 DNA reads TGTGCCACCAGTGATTGGGCCCTCAATCAGCCCCAGCATTTT. It is translated as CATSDWALNQPQHF.